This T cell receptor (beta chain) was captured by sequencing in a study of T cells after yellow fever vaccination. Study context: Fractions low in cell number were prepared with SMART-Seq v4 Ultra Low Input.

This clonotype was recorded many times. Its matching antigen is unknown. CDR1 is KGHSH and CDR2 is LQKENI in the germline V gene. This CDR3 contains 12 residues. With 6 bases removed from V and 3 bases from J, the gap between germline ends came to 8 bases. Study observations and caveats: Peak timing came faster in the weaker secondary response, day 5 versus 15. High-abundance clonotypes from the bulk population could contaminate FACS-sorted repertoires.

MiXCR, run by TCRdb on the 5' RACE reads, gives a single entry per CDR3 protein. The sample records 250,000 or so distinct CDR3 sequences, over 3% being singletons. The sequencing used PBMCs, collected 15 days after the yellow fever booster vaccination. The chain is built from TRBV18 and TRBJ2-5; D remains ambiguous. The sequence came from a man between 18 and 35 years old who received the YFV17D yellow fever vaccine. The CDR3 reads CASSHEEETQYF. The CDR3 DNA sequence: TGTGCCAGCTCGCACGAGGAAGAGACCCAGTACTTC.